The 24 T cell receptor beta chains reported below all come from one sample, sequenced in a study of T cells after posttransplantation cyclophosphamide. A marrow graft followed busulfan-fludarabine conditioning, with cyclophosphamide on days +3 and +4. Repertoires were generated with immunoSEQ multiplex PCR, while TCRdb's copy carries only in-frame clones and drops some. The sample lists some 19,000 clones; less than 80% were seen once. Sequenced here: PBMCs, sampled after an allogeneic stem cell transplant with post-transplant cyclophosphamide. These receptors came from a male patient in his thirties who received an allogeneic stem cell transplant from a related donor, was CMV-positive, and had acute GVHD only. Some T cells here may be from the graft donor.

Ten or more counts support this clone. The chain combines TRBV7-6 with TRBJ2-5, with 9 bases identical to TRBD1. Germline assignment: CDR1 SGHVS and CDR2 FNYEAQ. The CDR3 covers 13 residues. V gave up 5 bases and J gave up 7 bases; unmatched junction bases: 5. CDR3 sequence reads: CASSPGQGTTQYF. The CDR3 DNA follows: TGTGCCAGCAGCCCGGGACAGGGAACGACCCAGTACTTC.

In regard to this clone: The sample carries other DNA sequences with the same CDR3. The J gene is TRBJ2-7, the V gene TRBV7-2, with D unclear. V was trimmed by 2 bases and J by 3 bases, leaving 5 bases between them. Germline-derived CDR1 and CDR2 are SGHTA and FQGNSA. CDR3 size: 12 residues. Here the CDR3 reads CASSLSSYEQYF. The CDR3 nucleotides read TGTGCCAGCAGCTTATCGAGCTACGAGCAGTACTTC. The entire variable domain, with the rest obtained from reference TRBV7-2 and TRBJ2-7, is as follows: GAGVSQSPSNKVTEKGKDVELRCDPISGHTALYWYRQSLGQGLEFLIYFQGNSAPDKSGLPSDRFSAERTGGSVSTLTIQRTQQEDSAVYLCASSLSSYEQYFGPGTRLTVT.

This clone was counted at least ten times. V is TRBV19 and J is TRBJ1-6; no firm D call. This CDR3 comprises 15 residues. Between the trimmed V and J ends, which lost 6 bases and 2 bases, there was a span of 11 bases. Per germline, CDR1 LNHDA and CDR2 SQIVND (reference sequence). The CDR3 DNA sequence: TGTGCCAGTAGAACAGATGATACCTATAATTCACCCCTCCACTTT. Encoded protein: CASRTDDTYNSPLHF.

CDR3 region: CASSSTGIQFATNEKLFF. The CDR3 DNA follows: TGTGCCAGCAGCTCGACGGGGATACAGTTTGCAACTAATGAAAAACTGTTTTTT. This chain joins TRBV7-2 and TRBJ1-4; D uncertain. The germline gives CDR1 SGHTA, CDR2 FQGNSA. This CDR3 comprises 18 residues. Trimming took 4 bases from V and 0 from J, leaving 18 bases between them.

This clone is a singleton in its sample. The chain combines TRBV11-2 with TRBJ1-6; D might be TRBD1 (6 bases). The length of the CDR3 is 15 residues. Germline V lookup: CDR1 SGHAT, CDR2 FQNNGV. The V end lost 3 bases, the J end lost 3 bases, and 9 bases lay between the germline ends. In DNA form, the CDR3 reads TGTGCCAGCAGCTTCAGGGGACGCTATAATTCACCCCTCCACTTT. Protein: CASSFRGRYNSPLHF.

The chain uses TRBV18 and TRBJ1-2; 9 nucleotides align to TRBD1. Trimming removed 3 bases from V and 8 bases from J; junction bases left unmatched: 4. Germline values: CDR1 KGHSH, CDR2 LQKENI. The CDR3 sequence is 13 residues long. DNA of the CDR3: TGTGCCAGCTCACCGATGGACAGGGGAGGCTACACCTTC. It translates to CASSPMDRGGYTF.

This clone was seen only a few times. The chain uses TRBV27 and TRBJ1-2, with D maybe TRBD1 (5 bases). The CDR3 is made up of 14 amino acids. Per germline, CDR1 MNHEY and CDR2 SMNVEV (reference sequence). Trimming removed 5 bases from V and 4 bases from J, with 14 bases in between. CDR3 DNA sequence: TGTGCCAGCAGTCACCGGACACAAGGCTATGGCTACACCTTC. Amino acid sequence: CASSHRTQGYGYTF.

This clone was counted only a few times. The chain couples TRBV5-6 to TRBJ1-6; 11 bases are a match to TRBD1. With 1 base clipped from V and 7 bases from J, the junction kept 7 bases outside the gene matches. CDR3 length: 17 residues. The germline V gene has CDR1 SGHDT and CDR2 YYEEEE. CDR3 amino acids: CASSLTSGTGGNSPLHF. The CDR3 nucleotides are TGTGCCAGCAGCTTGACGTCCGGGACAGGGGGGAATTCACCCCTCCACTTT.

This clone showed up just a few times. The chain combines TRBV5-4 with TRBJ2-7, with 9 bases fitting TRBD1. The CDR3 length is 15 residues. V lost 4 bases and J lost 6; bases outside the gene matches: 11. Germline V gene data show CDR1 as SGHNT and CDR2 as YYREEE (reference sequence). The CDR3 spells CASSPGGTGMLEQYF. The CDR3 region has the DNA TGTGCCAGCAGCCCAGGAGGGACAGGGATGCTCGAGCAGTACTTC.

A single count supports this clone. The rearrangement joins TRBV5-1 to TRBJ2-1; 13 bases align to TRBD2. The CDR3 has 15 residues. The V gene end was trimmed by 4 bases and the J gene end by 6 bases; junction bases not matched to a gene: 4. Germline CDR1 reads SGHRS; CDR2 reads YFSETQ. In DNA form, the CDR3 reads TGCGCCAGCAGCGCGACTAGCGGGGGGCTCAATGAGCAGTTCTTC. Amino acid sequence: CASSATSGGLNEQFF.

J is TRBJ2-1 and V is TRBV4-1, with 9 positions matching TRBD1. The germline V gene has CDR1 MGHRA and CDR2 YSYEKL. Unmatched junction bases numbered 15, after V lost 3 bases and J lost 6 bases. This CDR3 is 18 amino acids long. CDR3 sequence: CASSHVASYRGLSNEQFF. For the CDR3, the DNA is TGCGCCAGCAGCCACGTGGCTTCTTACAGGGGGCTTAGCAATGAGCAGTTCTTC.

This clone was counted between two and nine times. The chain is built from TRBV5-5 and TRBJ2-7, with a tentative D call TRBD1 (6 bases). The germline V gene encodes CDR1 SGHKS and CDR2 YYEKEE (reference sequence). The CDR3 extends over 12 amino acids. The ends were cut back, 3 bases at V and 4 bases at J, with 8 bases in the middle. This CDR3 reads CASSSQGYEQYF. CDR3 nucleotides: TGTGCCAGCAGCTCACAGGGTTACGAGCAGTACTTC.

This rearrangement joins TRBV18 to TRBJ1-5, with D unclear. Between the trimmed V and J ends, which lost 2 bases and 7 bases, there was a span of 18 bases. Germline V lookup: CDR1 KGHSH, CDR2 LQKENI. The CDR3 extends over 16 amino acids. The CDR3 here is CASSPFAWPPGQPQHF. The CDR3 DNA is TGTGCCAGCTCACCATTTGCGTGGCCCCCGGGGCAGCCCCAGCATTTT.

The chain couples TRBV4-1 to TRBJ2-5; possible D gene TRBD2, 6 bases. Germline assignment: CDR1 MGHRA and CDR2 YSYEKL. V gave up 0 bases and J gave up 7 bases, with 15 bases separating them. CDR3 length: 15 residues. CDR3 sequence: CASSQDNGGLGTQYF. CDR3 in DNA: TGCGCCAGCAGCCAAGATAACGGGGGTTTGGGGACCCAGTACTTC.

V usage is TRBV7-2 and J usage is TRBJ2-7; D is uncertain. The CDR3 covers 11 residues. Germline CDR1 reads SGHTA; CDR2 reads FQGNSA. The V and J ends lost 6 bases and 2 bases respectively, with 5 bases between them. CDR3 loop: CASSNTYEQYF. CDR3 coding DNA: TGTGCCAGCAGTAACACCTACGAGCAGTACTTC.

V is TRBV19 and J is TRBJ2-3; D unresolved. The CDR3 is 14 residues long. The ends were cut back, 2 bases at V and 0 bases at J, with 6 bases in the middle. Germline V CDR1 and CDR2: LNHDA, SQIVND (reference sequence). CDR3 sequence (DNA): TGTGCCAGTAGTATACCCGGGAGCACAGATACGCAGTATTTT. Translated: CASSIPGSTDTQYF.

The CDR3 DNA follows: TGTGCCTGCGGATCCTCGTCTGGAAACACCATATATTTT. This gives the protein CACGSSSGNTIYF. This chain links TRBV6-6 with TRBJ1-3; D call uncertain. CDR3 size: 13 residues. V lost 11 bases, J lost 1 base, and 12 bases lay in between. CDR1 and CDR2 (germline): MNHNY, SVGAGI (reference sequence).

The rearrangement links TRBV7-2 to TRBJ1-1; the D gene is possibly TRBD1 (5 bases). V was pared by 3 bases and J by 2 bases, with 7 bases between. The CDR3 runs 13 residues. Germline V gene data show CDR1 as SGHTA and CDR2 as FQGNSA. The CDR3 DNA follows: TGTGCCAGCAGCTTGACAGCAAACACTGAAGCTTTCTTT. Encoded protein: CASSLTANTEAFF.

This clone was detected only a few times. Its ends do not fully match the called genes, so a read error is possible. The V gene is TRBV11-2, the J gene TRBJ2-1; no firm D call. This CDR3 region has 15 residues. The germline V gene has CDR1 SGHAT and CDR2 FQNNGV. The CDR3 protein is CASSFYSSSYNEQFF. The CDR3, as DNA: TGTGCCAGCAGCTTTTACAGCAGCTCCTATAATGAGCAGTTCTTC.

V and J are TRBV4-1 and TRBJ2-5, with 7 nucleotides matching TRBD2. CDR1 and CDR2 from the germline V gene are MGHRA and YSYEKL. V was pared by 3 bases and J by 7 bases, with 23 bases of the junction left unmatched. The CDR3 has 19 amino acids. The CDR3 DNA is TGCGCCAGCAGCCAGGGGGTCGGGGTCCGGGGCAGACCGGGGGGGACCCAGTACTTC. This codes for CASSQGVGVRGRPGGTQYF.

This clone was picked up one time. This chain uses TRBV28 with TRBJ2-1; TRBD2 matches at 12 bases. This CDR3 is 16 amino acids long. V dropped 6 bases and J dropped 8; count of bases not matched to a gene: 11. The germline V gene has CDR1 MDHEN and CDR2 SYDVKM. Here the CDR3 DNA reads TGTGCCAGCAGCACTAGGACTAGCGGGGTAATTTATGAGCAGTTCTTC. Residues: CASSTRTSGVIYEQFF.

The chain recombines TRBV7-9 with TRBJ2-5; perhaps TRBD1 as D (5 bases). Germline CDR1 and CDR2: SEHNR and FQNEAQ (reference sequence). There are 14 residues in the CDR3. V was trimmed by 7 bases and J by 4 bases, leaving 16 bases between them. The CDR3 protein is CASTLRGFGETQYF. The CDR3 nucleotides are TGTGCCAGCACCCTAAGGGGATTTGGAGAGACCCAGTACTTC.

The chain is built from TRBV10-3 and TRBJ1-4, with 9 bases fitting TRBD1. V dropped 6 bases and J dropped 8; count of bases not matched to a gene: 10. Germline V lookup: CDR1 ENHRY, CDR2 SYGVKD. The CDR3 contains 15 residues. The CDR3 sequence: CAISNTGTGLEKLFF. CDR3 nucleotides: TGTGCCATCAGCAACACCGGGACAGGGTTAGAAAAACTGTTTTTT.

Only a few counts were recorded for this clone. The chain links TRBV27 to TRBJ1-1; 7 bases agree with TRBD1. CDR1 is MNHEY, CDR2 SMNVEV, per germline (reference sequence). The CDR3 is made up of 12 amino acids. V dropped 6 bases and J dropped 11; count of bases not matched to a gene: 9. The DNA for the CDR3 is TGTGCCAGCAGAGGGACAGTTTCCCAGGCTTTCTTT. As protein: CASRGTVSQAFF.